This T cell receptor beta chain came from a study of beta chain features in type 1 diabetes. For this clone: Its antigen is unidentified.

Overall study findings and caveats: PCR might favor shorter templates, equally in patients and controls. Within the patient group, naive, central memory and Treg TCRB repertoires appeared more similar to each other than within healthy donors. Among patients with Type 1 diabetes, TCRB CDR3s were moderately but significantly shorter in every one of the four CD4+ subsets.

The CDR3 has 13 amino acids. Germline V gives CDR1 SNHLY, CDR2 FYNNEI. V was shortened by 6 bases and J by 15 bases, with 21 bases between the two germline ends. Isolated RNA was reverse transcribed in full, so expressed TCRB transcripts were sequenced. Data came from immunoSEQ multiplex PCR; TCRdb stores just in-frame clones and leaves some out. Of about 220,000 clones in the sample, around 9.9% are singletons; the top ten hold approximately 1.3%. A sort by CD45RO/CCR7/CD25/CD127/CD95/CD27 yielded CD4+ naive, central memory, regulatory and stem cell-like memory cells. V and J are TRBV2 and TRBJ2-1; D unclear. The clonotype originates from a man younger than 35 in good health. The sequenced material came from central memory CD4+ T cells from blood. The CDR3 nucleotides read TGTGCCAGCAGCGCGTCTCTGCAGGATCGGGTGTTCTTC. Its protein product is CASSASLQDRVFF. Supplemented by reference TRBV2 and TRBJ2-1, the full variable domain reads EPEVTQTPSHQVTQMGQEVILRCVPISNHLYFYWYRQILGQKVEFLVSFYNNEISEKSEIFDDQFSVERPDGSNFTLKIRSTKLEDSAMYFCASSASLQDRVFFGPGTRLTVL.